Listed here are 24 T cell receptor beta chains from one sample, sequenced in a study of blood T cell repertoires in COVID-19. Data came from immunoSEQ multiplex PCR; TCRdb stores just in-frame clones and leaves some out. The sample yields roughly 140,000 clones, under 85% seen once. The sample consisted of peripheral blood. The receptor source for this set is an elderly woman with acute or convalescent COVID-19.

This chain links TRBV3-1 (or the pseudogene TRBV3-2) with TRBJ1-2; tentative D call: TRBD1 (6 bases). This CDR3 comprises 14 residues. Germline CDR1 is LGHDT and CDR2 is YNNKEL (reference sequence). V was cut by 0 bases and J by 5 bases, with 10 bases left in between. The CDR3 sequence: CASSQDTGRYGYTF. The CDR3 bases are TGTGCCAGCAGCCAAGACACAGGGCGATATGGCTACACCTTC.

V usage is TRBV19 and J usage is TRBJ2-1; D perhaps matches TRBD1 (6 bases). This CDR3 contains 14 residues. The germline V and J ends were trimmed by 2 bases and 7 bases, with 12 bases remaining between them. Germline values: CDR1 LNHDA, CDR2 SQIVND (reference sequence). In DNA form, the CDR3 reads TGTGCCAGTAGTATATACGGGACAACAAATGAGCAGTTCTTC. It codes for CASSIYGTTNEQFF.

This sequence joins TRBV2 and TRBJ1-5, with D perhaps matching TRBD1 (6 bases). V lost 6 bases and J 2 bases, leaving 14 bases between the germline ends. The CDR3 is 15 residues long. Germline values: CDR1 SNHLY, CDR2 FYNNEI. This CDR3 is CASSERGLGNQPQHF. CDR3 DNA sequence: TGTGCCAGCAGCGAGAGGGGGTTGGGCAATCAGCCCCAGCATTTT.

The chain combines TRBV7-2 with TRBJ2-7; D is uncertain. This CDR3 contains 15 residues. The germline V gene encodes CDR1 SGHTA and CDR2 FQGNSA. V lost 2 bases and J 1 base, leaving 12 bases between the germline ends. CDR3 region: CASSLSRQVSYEQYF. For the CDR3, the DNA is TGTGCCAGCAGCTTAAGTCGTCAGGTGTCCTACGAGCAGTACTTC.

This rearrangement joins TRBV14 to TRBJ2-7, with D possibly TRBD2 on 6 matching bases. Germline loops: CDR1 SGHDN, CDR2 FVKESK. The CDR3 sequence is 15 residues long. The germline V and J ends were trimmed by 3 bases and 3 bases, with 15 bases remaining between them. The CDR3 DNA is TGTGCCAGCAGCCAGGTGGGCGGGGAGAGCTACGAGCAGTACTTC. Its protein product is CASSQVGGESYEQYF.

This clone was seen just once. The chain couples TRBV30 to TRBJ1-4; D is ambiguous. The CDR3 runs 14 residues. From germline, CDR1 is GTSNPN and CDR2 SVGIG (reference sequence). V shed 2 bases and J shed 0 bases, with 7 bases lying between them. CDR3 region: CAWSFTTTNEKLFF. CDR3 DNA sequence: TGTGCCTGGAGTTTCACAACAACTAATGAAAAACTGTTTTTT.

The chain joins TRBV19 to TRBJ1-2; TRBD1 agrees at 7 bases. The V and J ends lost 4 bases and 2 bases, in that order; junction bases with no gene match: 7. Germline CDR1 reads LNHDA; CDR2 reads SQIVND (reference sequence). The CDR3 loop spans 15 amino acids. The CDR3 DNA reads TGTGCCAGTAGTAATAACAGGGGAGAGAACTATGGCTACACCTTC. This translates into CASSNNRGENYGYTF. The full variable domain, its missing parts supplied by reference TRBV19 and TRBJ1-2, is DGGITQSPKYLFRKEGQNVTLSCEQNLNHDAMYWYRQDPGQGLRLIYYSQIVNDFQKGDIAEGYSVSREKKESFPLTVTSAQKNPTAFYLCASSNNRGENYGYTFGSGTRLTVV.

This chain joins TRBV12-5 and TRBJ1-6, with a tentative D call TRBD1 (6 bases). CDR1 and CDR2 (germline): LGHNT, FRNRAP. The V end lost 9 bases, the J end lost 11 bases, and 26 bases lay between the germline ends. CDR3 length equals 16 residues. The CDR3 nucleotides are TGTGCTAGAAACAAACCCCAAAGGGGGTCCGAGACACCCCTCCACTTT. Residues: CARNKPQRGSETPLHF.

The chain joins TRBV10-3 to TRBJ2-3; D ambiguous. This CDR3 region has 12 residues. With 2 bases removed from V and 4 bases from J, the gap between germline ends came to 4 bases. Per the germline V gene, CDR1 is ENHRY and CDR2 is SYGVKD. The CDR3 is CAISEAADTQYF. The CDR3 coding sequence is TGTGCCATCAGTGAGGCGGCAGATACGCAGTATTTT.

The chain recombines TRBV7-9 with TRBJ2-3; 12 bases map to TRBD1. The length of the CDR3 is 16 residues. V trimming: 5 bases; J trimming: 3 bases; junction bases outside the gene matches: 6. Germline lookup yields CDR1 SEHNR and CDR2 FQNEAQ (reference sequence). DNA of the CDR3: TGTGCCAGCAGCGCCGGGACAGGGGGCCCGACAGATACGCAGTATTTT. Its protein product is CASSAGTGGPTDTQYF. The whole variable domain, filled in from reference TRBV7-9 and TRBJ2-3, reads DTGVSQNPRHKITKRGQNVTFRCDPISEHNRLYWYRQTLGQGPEFLTYFQNEAQLEKSRLLSDRFSAERPKGSFSTLEIQRTEQGDSAMYLCASSAGTGGPTDTQYFGPGTRLTVL.

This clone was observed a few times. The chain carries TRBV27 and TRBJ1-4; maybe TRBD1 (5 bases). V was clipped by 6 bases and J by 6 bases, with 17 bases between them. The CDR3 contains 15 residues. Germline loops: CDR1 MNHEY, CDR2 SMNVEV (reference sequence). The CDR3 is CASSHRGREDEKLFF. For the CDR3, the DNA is TGTGCCAGCAGCCATAGGGGCAGAGAAGATGAAAAACTGTTTTTT.

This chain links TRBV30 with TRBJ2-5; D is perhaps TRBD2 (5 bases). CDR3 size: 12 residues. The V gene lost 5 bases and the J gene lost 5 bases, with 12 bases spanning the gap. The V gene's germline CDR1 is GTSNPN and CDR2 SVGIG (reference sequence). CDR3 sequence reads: CAWGRGEETQYF. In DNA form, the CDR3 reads TGTGCCTGGGGACGGGGAGAGGAGACCCAGTACTTC.

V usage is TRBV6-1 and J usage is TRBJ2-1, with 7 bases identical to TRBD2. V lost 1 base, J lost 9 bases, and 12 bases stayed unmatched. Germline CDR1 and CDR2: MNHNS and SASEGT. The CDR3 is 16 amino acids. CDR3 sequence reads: CASSEERGRAVGEQFF. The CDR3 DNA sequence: TGTGCCAGCAGTGAAGAACGGGGGAGGGCCGTTGGTGAGCAGTTCTTC.

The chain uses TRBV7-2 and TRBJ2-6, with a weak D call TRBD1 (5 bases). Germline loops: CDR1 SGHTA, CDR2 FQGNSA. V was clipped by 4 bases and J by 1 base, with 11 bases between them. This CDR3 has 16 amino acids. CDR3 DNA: TGTGCCAGCAGCTCAGGACACCCGTCTGGGGCCAACGTCCTGACTTTC. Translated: CASSSGHPSGANVLTF. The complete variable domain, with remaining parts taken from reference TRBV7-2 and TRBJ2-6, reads GAGVSQSPSNKVTEKGKDVELRCDPISGHTALYWYRQSLGQGLEFLIYFQGNSAPDKSGLPSDRFSAERTGGSVSTLTIQRTQQEDSAVYLCASSSGHPSGANVLTFGAGSRLTVL.

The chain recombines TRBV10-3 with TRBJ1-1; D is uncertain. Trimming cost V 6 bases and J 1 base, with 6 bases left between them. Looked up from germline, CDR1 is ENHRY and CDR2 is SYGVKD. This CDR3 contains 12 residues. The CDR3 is CAISRQNTEAFF. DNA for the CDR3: TGTGCCATCAGCAGACAGAACACTGAAGCTTTCTTT.

This CDR3 reads CASSRQRSSYEQYF. The CDR3 DNA is TGTGCCAGCAGTCGACAGAGGAGCTCCTACGAGCAGTACTTC. The J gene is TRBJ2-7, the V gene TRBV6-2 or TRBV6-3; D is perhaps TRBD1 (5 bases). CDR1 MNHEY and CDR2 SVGEGT come from the germline V gene. V gave up 5 bases and J gave up 0 bases, with 11 bases separating them. The CDR3 runs 14 residues.

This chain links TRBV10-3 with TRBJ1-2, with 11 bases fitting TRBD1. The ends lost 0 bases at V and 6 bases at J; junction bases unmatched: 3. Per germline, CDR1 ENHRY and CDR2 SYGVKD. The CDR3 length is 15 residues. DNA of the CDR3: TGTGCCATCAGTGAGTCGACGGGACAGGGGGATGGCTACACCTTC. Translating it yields CAISESTGQGDGYTF.

The CDR3 loop reads CASSLQAGSSTDTQYF. Here the CDR3 DNA reads TGTGCCAGCAGCTTACAGGCGGGCTCTAGCACAGATACGCAGTATTTT. This sequence joins TRBV7-8 and TRBJ2-3; D may be TRBD2 (5 bases). The CDR3 totals 16 residues. Germline lookup yields CDR1 SGHVS and CDR2 FQNEAQ. Trimming cost V 2 bases and J 0 bases, with 12 bases left between them.

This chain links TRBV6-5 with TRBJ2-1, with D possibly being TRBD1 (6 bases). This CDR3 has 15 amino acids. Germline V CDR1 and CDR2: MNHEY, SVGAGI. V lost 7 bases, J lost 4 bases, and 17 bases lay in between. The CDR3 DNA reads TGTGCCAGCACACTTAGGGGGATAAAGTACAATGAGCAGTTCTTC. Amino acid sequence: CASTLRGIKYNEQFF.

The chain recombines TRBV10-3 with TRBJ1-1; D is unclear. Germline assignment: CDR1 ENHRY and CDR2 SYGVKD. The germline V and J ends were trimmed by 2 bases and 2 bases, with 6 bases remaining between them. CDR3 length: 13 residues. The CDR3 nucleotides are TGTGCCATCAGTGAGAGAGTTAACACTGAAGCTTTCTTT. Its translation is CAISERVNTEAFF.

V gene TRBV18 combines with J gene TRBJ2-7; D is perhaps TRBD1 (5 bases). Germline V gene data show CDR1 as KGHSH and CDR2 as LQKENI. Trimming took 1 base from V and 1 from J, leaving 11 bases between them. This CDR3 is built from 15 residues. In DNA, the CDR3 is TGTGCCAGCTCACCACTTGGGGCAGGGTCCTACGAGCAGTACTTC. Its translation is CASSPLGAGSYEQYF.

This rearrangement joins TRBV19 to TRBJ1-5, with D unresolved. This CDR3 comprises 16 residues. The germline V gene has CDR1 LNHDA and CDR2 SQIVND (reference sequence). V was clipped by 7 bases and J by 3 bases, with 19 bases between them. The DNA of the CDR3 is TGTGCCAGTACCAGTGACCCTCCGGGAAACAATCAGCCCCAGCATTTT. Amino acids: CASTSDPPGNNQPQHF.

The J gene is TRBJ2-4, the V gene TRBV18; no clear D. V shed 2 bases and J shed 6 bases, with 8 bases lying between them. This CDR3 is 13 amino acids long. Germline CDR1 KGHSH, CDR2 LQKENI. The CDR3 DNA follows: TGTGCCAGCTCACCATCAGCGACAAACATTCAGTACTTC. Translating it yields CASSPSATNIQYF.

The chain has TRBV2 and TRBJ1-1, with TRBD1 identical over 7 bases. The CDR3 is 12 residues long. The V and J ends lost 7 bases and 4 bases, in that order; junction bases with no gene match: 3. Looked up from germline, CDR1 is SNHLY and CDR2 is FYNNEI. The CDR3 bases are TGTGCCAGCACCGGGACAGTCACTGAAGCTTTCTTT. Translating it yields CASTGTVTEAFF.